This passage covers 2 T cell receptor beta chains from one sample sequenced in a study of T cell responses to AZD1222 COVID-19 vaccine. Only in-frame clones appear in the TCRdb table, and some are missing; sequencing was by immunoSEQ multiplex PCR. This sample carries 100,000 to 150,000 clones, about 89% of them seen once, and the ten largest clones take about 6%. The input for sequencing was peripheral blood, taken on day 0 of AZD1222 vaccination. These receptors were collected from an adult in good health.

The chain combines TRBV7-9 with TRBJ2-3; the D gene is possibly TRBD2 (5 bases). The CDR3 runs to 16 residues. Germline V CDR1 and CDR2: SEHNR, FQNEAQ (reference sequence). Trimming took off 5 bases at V and 6 bases at J, with 21 bases between the two ends. CDR3 nucleotide sequence: TGTGCCAGCAGCCCAGAGGGAAGGAGAGGTGGTGATACGCAGTATTTT. This gives the protein CASSPEGRRGGDTQYF.

The CDR3 DNA reads TGTGCCAGCAGGCCCCAGGGGAGGGGTTATGGCTACACCTTC. Protein: CASRPQGRGYGYTF. The chain carries TRBV28 and TRBJ1-2; D may be TRBD1 (6 bases). The length of the CDR3 is 14 residues. V shed 6 bases and J shed 5 bases, with 16 bases lying between them. Looked up from germline, CDR1 is MDHEN and CDR2 is SYDVKM.